The entry that follows covers one T cell receptor (beta chain) sequence. No antigen is known for it. No clone much larger than this one lies a single base away; base qualities are absent. The record originates from a study of cytotoxic CD8 clonotypes in ibrutinib-treated CLL (dated by TCRdb to about 2021). Regarding the research as a whole: The cohort included more than 14 treatment-naive and 11 to 12 relapsed/refractory patients; 17 were IGHV unmutated. Responses were partial in 24 patients and complete in 2; after median approximately 5.5 years follow-up, some 15 stayed in remission and around 12 progressed. Samples at response were collected after a median of about 12 months of treatment, with a range of about 6 to 36 months. On average, each sample yielded around 250,000 productive templates and tens of thousands of productive rearrangements. Longitudinal samples were obtainable from about 30% of the roughly 90 participants in the trial. Cryopreserved peripheral blood mononuclear cells were obtained prior to treatment, at the time of response, and at either disease progression or sustained remission. Patients were still on ibrutinib when every remission and progressive disease sample was collected.

Overall study results and their limits: Baseline clonality was found to be higher than that of age-matched healthy donors and was strongly correlated with circulating CD8+ T-cell counts. Sustained-remission and progressing patients did not have matched sampling times, and lymph node repertoires were not examined. Public clonotypes were rare and either shrank or stayed stable during treatment, and the rise in clonality at ibrutinib response reflected expansion of private clonotypes. Clonality increased at ibrutinib response, stayed stable in sustained remission, and fell back toward baseline at progression.

What this sample's time point label stands for: around 25 months on ibrutinib. For TCR beta library preparation, about 2 micrograms of genomic DNA was extracted from cryopreserved PBMCs. Longitudinal blood samples from CLL patients receiving ibrutinib monotherapy were subjected to high-throughput TCR beta sequencing. The patients were enrolled in a single-center, open-label phase 2 trial of ibrutinib monotherapy. Each clonotype received, on average, around 10x coverage in deep resolution sequencing performed on a MiSeq, where the target depth lay between 1 in 1 million and 1 in 200,000 T cells. The immunoSEQ hsTCRB Kit was used to generate the TCR beta libraries. As for the authors' bioinformatics: Data were analyzed with ImmunoSEQ Data Assistant and ImmunoSEQ Analyzer, with V, D and J genes assigned per IMGT definitions. Clonality, which ranges from 0 to 1, was calculated as one minus the normalized Shannon entropy of productive rearrangement frequencies. Only overrepresented clonotypes making up at least 0.05% of each patient's repertoire were included in the public clonotype analysis. Thirteen age-matched healthy donor repertoires from immuneACCESS served as clonality controls. TCRdb's version of the immuneACCESS table is confined to in-frame rearrangements and falls short of the full clone set. An unresolved V gene accounts for under half of the shortfall where checked; the remainder is of unknown origin. V and J calls and clone size are those listed in that table; D and trimming were worked out from the DNA. The sample profile shows about 50,000 clones; 57% of them were found once. Around a quarter of the sample goes to the ten largest clones.

CDR1 MNHEY and CDR2 SVGAGI are derived from the germline V gene. The CDR3 runs 15 residues from the cysteine to the phenylalanine. Only CDR3 DNA is held: 45 bases, read in frame from base 1. The junction shows trimming of 2 bases on V and 7 bases on J, plus 12 bases between the germline ends. The sequencing used PBMCs, collected after 24 months of ibrutinib treatment. The rearranged chain carries TRBV6-5 and TRBJ1-6, with the D gene not clear enough to name. The receptor's source is a human donor with chronic lymphocytic leukemia. The CDR3: CASSYDRGPNSPLHF. The nucleotide sequence reads TGTGCCAGCAGTTACGATCGGGGTCCAAATTCACCCCTCCACTTT.